This TCR beta chain was captured in a study of T-cell memory formation after mild COVID-19. V was clipped by 6 bases and J by 5 bases, with 20 bases between them. Germline V gives CDR1 DFQATT, CDR2 SNEGSKA (reference sequence). CDR3 length: 15 amino acids. A single record per CDR3 protein comes from TCRdb applying MiXCR to the 5' RACE reads. This sample has around 90,000 distinct CDR3 sequences, with 13% found just once. The rearrangement links TRBV20-1 to TRBJ1-5, with D maybe TRBD1 (6 bases). Sequenced: PBMCs or a T cell subset sorted from them (not recorded which). The receptor was isolated from an adult woman who had mild COVID-19 (a few samples of this study predate the infection). Cell type and time point are not known. The CDR3, as DNA: TGCAGTGCAAACGACCAGGGGAACGGGTATCAGCCCCAGCATTTT. Protein sequence: CSANDQGNGYQPQHF.